This TCR beta chain was sequenced for a study of shared clonotypes between healthy human individuals. Study as a whole: The donors, two women and a few men, were aged 18 to 49.

Study results and limitations: Memory subsets generally showed smaller estimated richness than naive subsets did.

Comments on this clone: The antigen is unknown.

The repertoire was sequenced with immunoSEQ multiplex PCR; TCRdb's copy has only in-frame clones and lacks some. The sample shows fewer than 850,000 clones, approximately 75% of them seen only once. Division of CD4+ cells produced a CD45RA+ naive subset and a CD45RA-negative memory subset. V was trimmed by 1 base and J by 5 bases, leaving 9 bases between them. Looked up from germline, CDR1 is SGHRS and CDR2 is YFSETQ. The CDR3 loop spans 13 amino acids. The specimen was memory CD4+ T cells sorted from blood. Subset meaning: CD45RA-negative fraction. This sequence was found in a woman younger than 45 in good health. The chain couples TRBV5-1 to TRBJ1-1; D may be TRBD1 (5 bases). The CDR3 DNA is TGCGCCAGCAGCTTGCCAGGGACGACTGAAGCTTTCTTT. Residues: CASSLPGTTEAFF.